The clone carrying this TCR beta chain was seen more than once but under ten times. Its specificity is not known. The data originate from a study of T cells in localized non-small cell lung cancer. The table came from immunoSEQ multiplex PCR; TCRdb's copy has only in-frame clones and leaves some out. The table has over 1,500 clones, about 20% seen once. In each case, adjacent lung free of atypia was taken at least 2 cm from the tumor margin. Whole-study results and caveats: Higher blood T cell density tracked longer overall survival. Adjacent uninvolved lung tissue had the highest T cell clonality, exceeding tumor. Adjacent lung had a median about 55 of the 100 largest tumor clones.

With 2 bases removed from V and 2 bases from J, the gap between germline ends came to 13 bases. This CDR3 is built from 16 residues. The V gene's germline CDR1 is SGHNT and CDR2 YENEEA. This specimen was normal lung tissue next to the tumor, taken before any cancer treatment. The chain combines TRBV11-3 with TRBJ1-3, with D unresolved. The TCR originated in a man aged 35 to 69 with stage I lung adenocarcinoma. The CDR3 protein is CASSLTESSPGNTIYF. The CDR3 DNA sequence: TGTGCCAGCAGCTTAACAGAATCTTCCCCTGGAAACACCATATATTTT.